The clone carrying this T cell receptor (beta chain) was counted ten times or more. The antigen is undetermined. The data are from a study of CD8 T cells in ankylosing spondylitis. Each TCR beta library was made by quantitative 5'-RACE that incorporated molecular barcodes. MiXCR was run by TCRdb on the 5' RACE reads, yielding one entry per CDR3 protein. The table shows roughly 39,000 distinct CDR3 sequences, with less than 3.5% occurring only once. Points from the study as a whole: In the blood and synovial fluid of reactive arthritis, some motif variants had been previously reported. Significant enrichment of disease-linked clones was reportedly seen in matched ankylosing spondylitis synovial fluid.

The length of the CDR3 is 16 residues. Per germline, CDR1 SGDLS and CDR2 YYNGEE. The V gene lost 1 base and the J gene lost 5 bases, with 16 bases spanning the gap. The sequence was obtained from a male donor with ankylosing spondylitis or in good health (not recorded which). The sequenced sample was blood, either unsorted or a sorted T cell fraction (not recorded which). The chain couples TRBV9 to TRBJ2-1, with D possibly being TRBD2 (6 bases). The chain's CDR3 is CASSVQAGGTNNEQFF. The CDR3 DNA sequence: TGTGCCAGCAGCGTACAGGCGGGCGGGACCAACAATGAGCAGTTCTTC. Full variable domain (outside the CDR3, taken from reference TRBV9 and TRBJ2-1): DSGVTQTPKHLITATGQRVTLRCSPRSGDLSVYWYQQSLDQGLQFLIQYYNGEERAKGNILERFSAQQFPDLHSELNLSSLELGDSALYFCASSVQAGGTNNEQFFGPGTRLTVL.